A selection of T cell receptor beta chains follows, all from one sample in a study of identical twins. TCRdb used MiXCR to reprocess the 5' RACE reads, holding one entry per CDR3 protein. The table shows about 920,000 distinct CDR3 sequences, with over 9% occurring only once. The data also belong to a second study, concerning yellow fever vaccine responses in identical twins.

The specimen was PBMCs. Every receptor here comes from a young woman in good health. The CDR3 runs from the conserved cysteine through the conserved F or W. The D gene is left open where the match is weak. The size entry is marked missing in some rows and otherwise reads once, few, many or a size class.

d_gene	v_gene	j_gene	abundance	CDR3nt	CDR3aa
TRBD2	TRBV10-3	TRBJ2-1	few	TGTGCCATCAGTGCTGGCGGGGGGGATTACAATGAGCAGTTCTTC	CAISAGGGDYNEQFF
TRBD2	TRBV5-1	TRBJ2-1	NA	TGCGCCAGCAGCGTCCTAGCGGAGGACAATGAGCAGTTCTTC	CASSVLAEDNEQFF
TRBD2	TRBV3-1	TRBJ2-7	few	TGTGCCAGCAGACCGACAACTAGCGGGAACACCTACGAGCAGTACTTC	CASRPTTSGNTYEQYF
NA	TRBV7-2	TRBJ2-5	NA	TGTGCCAGCAGAGGAACAGGGATGGGTCAAGAGACCCAGTACTTC	CASRGTGMGQETQYF
NA	TRBV11-1	TRBJ2-5	NA	TGTGCCAGCAGTCCCCGAGGCAGGGACACCTCGTACCAAGAGACCCAGTACTTC	CASSPRGRDTSYQETQYF
NA	TRBV2	TRBJ1-2	few	TGTGCCAGCTCCCAGGGGACCATCTATGGCTACACCTTC	CASSQGTIYGYTF
NA	TRBV20-1	TRBJ2-1	few	TGCAGTGCTAGGGAGGACCGGCAGTTCTTC	CSAREDRQFF
NA	TRBV12-3/TRBV12-4	TRBJ2-3	many	TGTGCCAGCAGTCCTTACGGGCCTAGCACAGATACGCAGTATTTT	CASSPYGPSTDTQYF
TRBD2	TRBV5-1	TRBJ2-5	many	TGCGCCAGCAGCTTGGGGGAGGGTCGCCAAGAGACCCAGTACTTC	CASSLGEGRQETQYF
NA	TRBV6-5	TRBJ2-4	few	TGTGCCAGCAGTTATCGGGAAAACAAAAACATTCAGTACTTC	CASSYRENKNIQYF
TRBD2	TRBV10-2	TRBJ2-3	few	TGCGCCAGCAGTTCCCTAGCGGGAGAGATAGATACGCAGTATTTT	CASSSLAGEIDTQYF
NA	TRBV29-1	TRBJ1-2	NA	TGCAGCGTTGGGGGGGTCCATACTGACTATGGCTACACCTTC	CSVGGVHTDYGYTF
TRBD2	TRBV2	TRBJ2-5	NA	TGTGCCAGCAGCGGGCTCGCGGGGGTGGAGACCCAGTACTTC	CASSGLAGVETQYF
NA	TRBV28	TRBJ2-4	many	TGTGCCAGCAGTTTTGTTATAGCCAAAAACATTCAGTACTTC	CASSFVIAKNIQYF
TRBD2	TRBV20-1	TRBJ2-3	NA	TGCAGTGCTAGTAAGGGGACTAGCGGCGATACGCAGTATTTT	CSASKGTSGDTQYF
NA	TRBV5-1	TRBJ2-1	few	TGCGCCAGCGGACGGGGCGGGCAGGCATACAATGAGCAGTTCTTC	CASGRGGQAYNEQFF
TRBD1	TRBV10-3	TRBJ2-5	few	TGTGCCATCAGCCCCGGACAGGCCCAAGAGACCCAGTACTTC	CAISPGQAQETQYF
NA	TRBV6-1	TRBJ1-4	NA	TGTGCCAGCAGTGGTGAAACACATAGGGAAAAACTGTTTTTT	CASSGETHREKLFF
TRBD1	TRBV20-1	TRBJ2-7	few	TGCAGTGCGTTGGGACAGACCTACGAGCAGTACTTC	CSALGQTYEQYF
NA	TRBV6-4	TRBJ2-1	NA	TGTGCCAGCAGTGACTCTTGGCCTCTCTTATCGTGGCATGAGCAGTTCTTC	CASSDSWPLLSWHEQFF
TRBD2	TRBV24-1	TRBJ2-1	few	TGTGCCACCAGTGATTTGTTGGCTAGCGGAGCCAATGAGCAGTTCTTC	CATSDLLASGANEQFF
TRBD2	TRBV27	TRBJ2-1	NA	TGTGCCAGCAGTTTACTAGCGGGTCCTGGCTCCTACAATGAGCAGTTCTTC	CASSLLAGPGSYNEQFF
NA	TRBV19	TRBJ1-6	few	TGTGCCAGTAGTATATTGGGCAGTCGGACACCCCTCCACTTT	CASSILGSRTPLHF
NA	TRBV15	TRBJ2-3	NA	TGTGCCACCAGCAGAATTACAGGGAGCACAGATACGCAGTATTTT	CATSRITGSTDTQYF
NA	TRBV5-8	TRBJ1-2	few	TGTGCCAGCGGAACACCGCCGGGCTATGGCTACACCTTC	CASGTPPGYGYTF
NA	TRBV10-3	TRBJ1-2	many	TGTGCCATCAGGGGAGGCTACTATGGCTACACCTTC	CAIRGGYYGYTF
NA	TRBV7-8	TRBJ1-5	few	TGTGCCAGCAGCTTACCCGGGGACCTACAGCCCCAGCATTTT	CASSLPGDLQPQHF
NA	TRBV2	TRBJ1-1	NA	TGTGCCAGCAGCCTCCGACCCCTCGAGAACCTGAACACTGAAGCTTTCTTT	CASSLRPLENLNTEAFF
NA	TRBV5-1	TRBJ1-1	NA	TGCGCCAGCAGCTTGTGGAGGGGTGAGATCACTGAAGCTTTCTTT	CASSLWRGEITEAFF
NA	TRBV7-9	TRBJ2-1	few	TGTGCCAGCAGCATTGCGCTGGGGACACTCAGAAGGGGGTTCTTC	CASSIALGTLRRGFF
NA	TRBV10-2	TRBJ2-4	NA	TGCGCCAGCAGAGAAGGGTGGGCCGCCAAAAACATTCAGTACTTC	CASREGWAAKNIQYF
NA	TRBV27	TRBJ2-7	NA	TGTGCCAGCAGTATAGCCTACGAGGGGCCCTACGAGCAGTACTTC	CASSIAYEGPYEQYF
TRBD1	TRBV18	TRBJ1-1	NA	TGTGCCAGCTCACCCACAGGGGTAATGGTTGAAGCTTTCTTT	CASSPTGVMVEAFF
NA	TRBV5-1	TRBJ1-5	few	TGCGCCAGCAGCTCAACCGGGACGTTGAATCAGCCCCAGCATTTT	CASSSTGTLNQPQHF
TRBD2	TRBV11-2	TRBJ2-3	few	TGTGCCAGCAGCTTTCAACTAGCGGGGGGCAGGAGCACAGATACGCAGTATTTT	CASSFQLAGGRSTDTQYF
TRBD2	TRBV7-9	TRBJ2-7	few	TGTGCCAGCAGCCCAACTAGCGGGAGTTACTACGAGCAGTACTTC	CASSPTSGSYYEQYF
NA	TRBV20-1	TRBJ1-6	NA	TGCAGTGCTAGAGAAAACCAGAATAATTCACCCCTCCACTTT	CSARENQNNSPLHF